Reported below is one TCR beta chain. Antigen unknown. The data stem from a study of cytomegalovirus exposure and HLA in healthy donors. Trimming removed 3 bases at V and 6 bases at J, with 13 bases between. The CDR3 loop spans 13 amino acids. Germline CDR1 reads SGHDT; CDR2 reads YYEEEE. Both 60 Vbeta primers and 13 Jbeta primers went into the PCR. Some clones are missing from TCRdb's copy, which holds only in-frame ones; the method was immunoSEQ multiplex PCR. The data contain about 160,000 clones, roughly 70% of them singletons. Study-wide points: A reported reduction in N-insertions relative to the approximately 690-donor mean was seen in an Asian-associated ancestry cluster in a later analysis. There was a cluster of highly shared sequence variants that was likely a sequencing artifact.

The V and J genes are TRBV5-6 and TRBJ2-7, with TRBD1 as a possible D gene (5 bases). This receptor was taken from a woman aged 45 to 65 in good health and CMV-seropositive. Sequencing was carried out using PBMCs. For the CDR3, the DNA is TGTGCCAGCAGCTACCCCAGGGCGCTCGAGCAGTACTTC. This sequence encodes CASSYPRALEQYF. Full variable domain (rest looked up from reference TRBV5-6 and TRBJ2-7): DAGVTQSPTHLIKTRGQQVTLRCSPKSGHDTVSWYQQALGQGPQFIFQYYEEEERQRGNFPDRFSGHQFPNYSSELNVNALLLGDSALYLCASSYPRALEQYFGPGTRLTVT.